A selection of T cell receptor beta chains follows, all from one sample in a study of blood T cell repertoires in COVID-19. Sequencing used immunoSEQ multiplex PCR; TCRdb keeps in-frame clones, though not all of them. This sample yields approximately 70,000 clones, of which roughly 87% are seen a single time; less than 7% belongs to the top ten. The sequenced material came from peripheral blood. The receptors derive from a woman aged 45-59 years with acute or convalescent COVID-19. Each CDR3 is given without its conserved first and last residue. Clone size is not always given. Where it is, it says once, few, many or a class for expanded clones.

v_gene	abundance	j_gene	CDR3aa
TRBV2	once	TRBJ2-5	ASSELGSGTQETQY
TRBV5-1	-	TRBJ2-1	ASSLEGIAWHEQF
TRBV28	-	TRBJ1-1	ASNDEQVGSPEAF
TRBV4-2	-	TRBJ2-5	ASSPVSSGMETQY
TRBV27	-	TRBJ2-7	ASSLWAGTSAYEQY
TRBV7-9	-	TRBJ1-2	ASSLLRDNNYGYT
TRBV2	few	TRBJ2-7	ASSLKDRGVD
TRBV6-1	-	TRBJ1-5	ASSEQGQPQH
TRBV5-1	-	TRBJ1-1	ASSLGGPNTEAF
TRBV4-2	-	TRBJ1-2	ASSQGQGDGYT
TRBV6-6	-	TRBJ2-7	ASKITGTGKYEQY
TRBV24-1	-	TRBJ2-1	ATSDRTRDEQF
TRBV7-2	-	TRBJ2-7	ASSLERGAYEQY
TRBV7-8	few	TRBJ1-1	ASSLGSNTEAF
TRBV5-4	-	TRBJ1-2	ASSPAGGQVDYGYT
TRBV7-9	-	TRBJ1-1	ASSYNLGAMEAF
TRBV5-1	-	TRBJ2-1	ASTLQGGFYNEQF
TRBV5-6	-	TRBJ1-1	ASSVTKGWTEAF
TRBV6-4	once	TRBJ1-2	ASSDPDRQGYGYT
TRBV2	-	TRBJ2-1	ASSLEDRVGNEQF
TRBV10-2	-	TRBJ2-1	ASSSAGPLHNEQF
TRBV19	-	TRBJ2-6	ASSQGSSGANVLT
TRBV7-2	-	TRBJ1-5	ASSLPESGNQPQH
TRBV6-6	-	TRBJ1-2	ASRSGQGDGYT
TRBV10-2	-	TRBJ1-1	ASSKTGLNTEAF
TRBV5-4	-	TRBJ2-5	ASSLPTRETQY
TRBV4-3	-	TRBJ2-1	ASSQDWGSGVNNEQF
TRBV5-1	-	TRBJ2-1	ASGSSGRPSSYNEQF
TRBV28	-	TRBJ1-2	ASSFLGSGYT
TRBV6-5	-	TRBJ2-1	ASSSLAINEQF
TRBV5-1	few	TRBJ1-1	ASSYTQGEAF
TRBV19	few	TRBJ2-7	ASNPTGGNPYEQY
TRBV19	-	TRBJ2-3	ASRDSSGRGTQY
TRBV25-1	-	TRBJ2-3	ASSEYGRVADTQY
TRBV5-1	-	TRBJ1-2	ASTLVPSGDYGYT
TRBV7-2	few	TRBJ2-2	ASSPGLAGGAGELF
TRBV27	-	TRBJ2-7	ASSLSPALSQY
TRBV11-2	-	TRBJ1-4	ASSHPNEKLF
TRBV6-6	-	TRBJ2-7	ASIPEQQGASYEQY
TRBV7-2	-	TRBJ2-3	ASSTSITDTQY
TRBV10-1	few	TRBJ2-5	ATSSGQETQY
TRBV15	-	TRBJ1-5	ATSRGTGDADSNQPQH
TRBV18	-	TRBJ1-2	ATQTGSGGYT
TRBV6-5	-	TRBJ2-3	ASSYVGLATTDTQY
TRBV13	-	TRBJ2-1	ASSSPPGAGINNEQF
TRBV27	-	TRBJ2-3	ASSPQLSEGAKY
TRBV2	-	TRBJ1-5	ASIRGLGNQPQH
TRBV30	few	TRBJ1-1	AWSLLGQGFSRGEAF
TRBV7-3	-	TRBJ2-1	ASSSVGGLNNEQF
TRBV5-1	-	TRBJ2-5	ASSAGERVATQY
TRBV3-1/TRBV3-2	-	TRBJ1-5	ASSQGRGLGSGQPQH
TRBV2	-	TRBJ1-1	ASRREHTPNTEAF
TRBV9	-	TRBJ1-2	ASSVGQDKRPYT
TRBV11-2	-	TRBJ1-6	ASSLVRAYSPLH
TRBV11-3	-	TRBJ2-1	ASSLDSGGSYNEQF
TRBV7-8	-	TRBJ1-2	ASSPGGREVT
TRBV15	-	TRBJ1-1	ATSRDRHSGWTEAF